This T cell receptor beta chain was identified during a study of T-cell memory formation after mild COVID-19. Study in general: There were largely donor-specific TCR clusters. Broader study findings: A subset of responding clones appeared in pre-infection memory, suggesting cross-reactive memory joined. Mainly in CM and EM were contracting CD4+ clones; CD8+ were in EMRA. Contracting clones from day 15 to 85 had balanced CD4/CD8; later expanders favoured CD4+.

TCRdb itself ran the 5' RACE reads through MiXCR, one entry per CDR3 protein. The repertoire has 540,000 or so distinct CDR3 sequences, 20% of them found once; the top ten carry approximately 13%. Comments on this clonotype: The antigen remains undetermined.

The CDR3 has 16 amino acids. The germline gives CDR1 SGHKS, CDR2 YYEKEE (reference sequence). V was trimmed by 0 bases and J by 6 bases, leaving 16 bases between them. Source material: PBMCs or a T cell subset sorted from them (not recorded which). The V gene is TRBV5-5, the J gene TRBJ1-5; D may be TRBD1 (6 bases). This clonotype originated in an adult woman who had mild COVID-19 (a few samples of this study predate the infection). Cell type and time point are not known. CDR3 sequence: CASSLGADRYGQPQHF. CDR3 sequence (DNA): TGTGCCAGCAGCTTGGGGGCCGACAGGTACGGTCAGCCCCAGCATTTT.